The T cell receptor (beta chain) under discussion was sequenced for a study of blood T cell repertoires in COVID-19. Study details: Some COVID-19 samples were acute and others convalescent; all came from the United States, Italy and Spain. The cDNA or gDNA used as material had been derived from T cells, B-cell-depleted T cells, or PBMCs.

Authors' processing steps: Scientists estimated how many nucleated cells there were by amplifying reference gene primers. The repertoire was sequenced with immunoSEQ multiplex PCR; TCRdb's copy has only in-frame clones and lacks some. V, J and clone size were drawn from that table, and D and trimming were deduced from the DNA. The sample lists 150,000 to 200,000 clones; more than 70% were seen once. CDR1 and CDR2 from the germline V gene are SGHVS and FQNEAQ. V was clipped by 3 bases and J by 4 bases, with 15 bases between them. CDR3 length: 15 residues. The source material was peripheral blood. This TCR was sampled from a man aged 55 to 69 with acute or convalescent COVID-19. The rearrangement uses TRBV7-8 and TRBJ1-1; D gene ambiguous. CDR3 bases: TGTGCCAGCAGCTTCGTCGAGACCCGCGGCACTGAAGCTTTCTTT. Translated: CASSFVETRGTEAFF.